This T cell receptor beta chain was captured in a study of identical twins. TCRdb re-derived calls from the 5' RACE reads in MiXCR, one entry per CDR3 protein. The sample lists approximately 530,000 distinct CDR3 sequences; approximately 20% were seen once. V was cut by 6 bases and J by 1 base, with 18 bases left in between. The CDR3 is 17 residues long. These data are also associated with another study on yellow fever vaccine responses in identical twins.

The TCR originated in a woman under 30 in good health. This sequence joins TRBV12-3 or TRBV12-4 and TRBJ2-2; tentatively, D is TRBD2 (6 bases). Sequencing used CD4+ T cells sorted from blood. The CDR3 DNA sequence: TGTGCCAGCAGCCACTATAGGACTAAAGGGAACACCGGGGAGCTGTTTTTT. Its protein product is CASSHYRTKGNTGELFF.